The T cell receptor (beta chain) under discussion was sequenced for a study of cytomegalovirus exposure and HLA in healthy donors. The PCR used 60 Vbeta and 13 Jbeta primers. The data were produced by immunoSEQ multiplex PCR, yet TCRdb's version contains in-frame clones alone and is incomplete. The sample yields 150,000 to 200,000 clones, 82% seen once. The clonotype originates from a girl between 2 and 10 years old in good health and CMV-seropositive. The sample consisted of PBMCs.

In DNA, the CDR3 is TGTGCCAGCAGAGGTGGAGGGGTGTACGCTTTCTTT. Residues: CASRGGGVYAFF. The chain has TRBV6-5 and TRBJ1-1; TRBD1 might be the D (5 bases). The CDR3 has 12 amino acids. Trimming pared 6 bases from V and 11 bases from J, leaving 16 bases between. CDR1 is MNHEY, CDR2 SVGAGI, per germline.